The source of this T cell receptor beta chain is a study of OX40 agonist ivuxolimab in advanced cancers. V lost 4 bases, J lost 5 bases, and 18 bases lay in between. The germline V gene encodes CDR1 SGHRS and CDR2 YFSETQ. CDR3 length equals 15 residues. The protocol was immunoSEQ multiplex PCR, while the TCRdb copy is restricted to in-frame clones and leaves out a portion. This repertoire shows about 55,000 clones, approximately 86% found once; its top ten account for roughly 13%. The chain is built from TRBV5-1 and TRBJ2-5; perhaps D is TRBD1 or TRBD2 (6 bases each). The source was CD4+ or CD8+ T cells sorted from blood, collected in a trial of the OX40 agonist ivuxolimab. This TCR was sampled from an adult with an advanced solid tumor such as melanoma, head and neck, liver or kidney cancer. This chain's CDR3 is CASSPWYGGQETQYF. The CDR3, as DNA: TGCGCCAGCAGCCCCTGGTATGGGGGGCAGGAGACCCAGTACTTC.